The 24 T cell receptor beta chains presented below share a single source sample, sequenced in a study of T cells in Graves' hyperthyroidism and ophthalmopathy. The CDR3 regions of TCR beta were amplified from RNA transcripts. The TCR CDR3 was amplified in a first-round RT-PCR using the HTBI primer set. Each CDR3 protein is one row after TCRdb ran MiXCR on the multiplex PCR reads. The sample includes around 600,000 distinct CDR3 sequences, over 12% seen only once; the top ten take approximately 6.4%. Sequences were obtained from blood. The receptor set was obtained from a woman aged 18-29 years with Graves' ophthalmopathy.

This clonotype was detected ten times or more. V is TRBV11-2 and J is TRBJ1-4, with 7 bases fitting TRBD1. This CDR3 contains 15 residues. V shed 5 bases and J 3 bases; nucleotides not matched to a gene: 6. The germline V gene encodes CDR1 SGHAT and CDR2 FQNNGV. The DNA of the CDR3 is TGTGCCAGCAGCCCGGCGGGACAGCCTAATGAAAAACTGTTTTTT. Its protein product is CASSPAGQPNEKLFF.

This clonotype was detected many times. The chain combines TRBV10-3 with TRBJ1-1; 8 bases are shared with TRBD1. This CDR3 has 15 amino acids. Per the germline V gene, CDR1 is ENHRY and CDR2 is SYGVKD. V trimming: 6 bases; J trimming: 0 bases; junction bases outside the gene matches: 6. This CDR3 reads CAIRGGQEMNTEAFF. The CDR3 nucleotides are TGTGCCATCAGAGGGGGACAGGAGATGAACACTGAAGCTTTCTTT.

This clonotype came up many times. This chain uses TRBV29-1 with TRBJ2-7; 9 bases agree with TRBD1. Germline V gene sequence: CDR1 SQVTM, CDR2 ANQGSEA. The CDR3 extends over 13 amino acids. V was pared by 2 bases and J by 3 bases, with 2 bases of the junction left unmatched. CDR3 sequence reads: CSVERDRDYEQYF. The CDR3 nucleotides read TGCAGCGTTGAACGGGACAGGGACTACGAGCAGTACTTC.

In this sample, this clonotype turned up many times. This chain uses TRBV12-5 with TRBJ2-1; no definite D call. V lost 2 bases and J lost 4, with 6 bases in between. CDR3 size: 13 residues. The germline V gene has CDR1 LGHNT and CDR2 FRNRAP. The DNA of the CDR3 is TGTGCTAGTGGTTTGAAGGTTTACAATGAGCAGTTCTTC. Protein sequence: CASGLKVYNEQFF.

This chain uses TRBV6-5 with TRBJ2-1, with 13 bases lining up with TRBD2. Germline V gene lookup returns CDR1 MNHEY and CDR2 SVGAGI. After removal of 0 bases from V and 5 bases from J, the junction contained 4 bases not matched to a gene. The CDR3 runs 17 residues. CDR3 loop: CASSYSGTSGTNNEQFF. The CDR3 bases are TGTGCCAGCAGTTACTCCGGGACTAGCGGGACGAACAATGAGCAGTTCTTC.

This clonotype was observed many times. V and J are TRBV3-1 and TRBJ1-4, with D uncertain. With 2 bases removed from V and 8 bases from J, the gap between germline ends came to 15 bases. Germline CDR1 reads LGHDT; CDR2 reads YNNKEL (reference sequence). The CDR3 has 15 residues. The CDR3: CASSQNRGIGEKLFF. For the CDR3, the DNA is TGTGCCAGCAGCCAAAACCGAGGGATCGGGGAAAAACTGTTTTTT.

This clonotype came up many times. DNA for the CDR3: TGCAGTGCTAGAAAGGACAGGGGGTATACTGAAGCTTTCTTT. This codes for CSARKDRGYTEAFF. The V gene is TRBV20-1, the J gene TRBJ1-1; 10 nucleotides match TRBD1. The CDR3 runs to 14 residues. Per germline, CDR1 DFQATT and CDR2 SNEGSKA (reference sequence). After removal of 2 bases from V and 5 bases from J, the junction contained 5 bases not matched to a gene.

This clonotype came up many times. V usage is TRBV6-1 and J usage is TRBJ2-7, with TRBD2 matching over 9 bases. Per germline, CDR1 MNHNS and CDR2 SASEGT. V shed 6 bases, J shed 0 bases, and the junction held 6 bases outside the gene matches. This CDR3 is built from 15 residues. This chain's CDR3 is CASRSSSGNSYEQYF. The DNA for the CDR3 is TGTGCCAGCAGATCCTCTAGCGGGAACTCCTACGAGCAGTACTTC.

This clonotype occurred many times. This sequence joins TRBV9 and TRBJ2-7; 10 bases agree with TRBD2. V gave up 3 bases and J gave up 1 base; unmatched junction bases: 7. The CDR3 extends over 16 amino acids. Germline V lookup: CDR1 SGDLS, CDR2 YYNGEE. The CDR3 protein is CASSGQLAGQSYEQYF. In DNA, the CDR3 is TGTGCCAGCAGCGGACAACTAGCGGGGCAATCCTACGAGCAGTACTTC. The variable domain in full, with the rest retrieved from reference TRBV9 and TRBJ2-7, is DSGVTQTPKHLITATGQRVTLRCSPRSGDLSVYWYQQSLDQGLQFLIQYYNGEERAKGNILERFSAQQFPDLHSELNLSSLELGDSALYFCASSGQLAGQSYEQYFGPGTRLTVT.

This clonotype was recorded at least ten times. The genes are TRBV11-2 and TRBJ2-1; the D gene could be TRBD1 or TRBD2 (5 bases each). CDR1 is SGHAT, CDR2 FQNNGV, per germline. V lost 7 bases, J lost 7 bases, and 14 bases lay in between. The CDR3 extends over 13 amino acids. CDR3 nucleotide sequence: TGTGCCAGCAATACGGGACCGTTTAATGAGCAGTTCTTC. This gives the protein CASNTGPFNEQFF.

This clonotype was found a few times. The chain employs TRBV6-5 and TRBJ2-7; 7 bases are a match to TRBD2. Germline CDR1 reads MNHEY; CDR2 reads SVGAGI. The CDR3 has 15 amino acids. V lost 2 bases and J lost 0; bases outside the gene matches: 4. The CDR3 reads CASSYASGVSYEQYF. The CDR3, as DNA: TGTGCCAGCAGTTACGCCAGCGGGGTCTCCTACGAGCAGTACTTC.

V usage is TRBV5-6 and J usage is TRBJ1-2; D is unresolved. CDR1 SGHDT and CDR2 YYEEEE come from the germline V gene. The CDR3 covers 15 residues. With 0 bases removed from V and 0 bases from J, the gap between germline ends came to 9 bases. CDR3 amino acids: CASSLAGRTNYGYTF. CDR3 DNA: TGTGCCAGCAGCTTGGCGGGCAGGACTAACTATGGCTACACCTTC.

This clonotype was seen at least ten times. This sequence joins TRBV6-1 and TRBJ1-2, with no clear D. This CDR3 has 13 amino acids. From germline, CDR1 is MNHNS and CDR2 SASEGT. The V end lost 8 bases, the J end lost 3 bases, and 13 bases lay between the germline ends. CDR3 nucleotide sequence: TGTGCCAGCGGTCGGAGACATCACTATGGCTACACCTTC. It yields the protein CASGRRHHYGYTF.

This clonotype was counted at least ten times. The chain recombines TRBV30 with TRBJ1-4, with D possibly matching TRBD1 (5 bases). CDR3 length: 12 residues. V lost 4 bases and J 8 bases, leaving 11 bases between the germline ends. CDR1 and CDR2 (germline): GTSNPN, SVGIG (reference sequence). This CDR3 reads CAWTMGGEKLFF. CDR3 sequence (DNA): TGTGCCTGGACCATGGGGGGAGAAAAACTGTTTTTT.

This clonotype was detected a few times. This chain uses TRBV13 with TRBJ2-2, with 14 bases matching TRBD2. This CDR3 region has 18 residues. Germline V gene sequence: CDR1 PRHDT, CDR2 FYEKMQ (reference sequence). V shed 4 bases, J shed 4 bases, and the junction held 8 bases outside the gene matches. CDR3 DNA: TGTGCCAGCAGCTCTGGACTAGCGGGAGGCCGAGCCACCGGGGAGCTGTTTTTT. It translates to CASSSGLAGGRATGELFF.

There are many counts of this clonotype. The chain couples TRBV11-3 to TRBJ2-7, with a weak D call TRBD1 (5 bases). The V gene's germline CDR1 is SGHNT and CDR2 YENEEA. The CDR3 is 15 residues long. V was clipped by 1 base and J by 1 base, with 11 bases between them. The CDR3 DNA sequence: TGTGCCAGCAGCTTAGTTCAGGGATCGTCCTACGAGCAGTACTTC. Translating it yields CASSLVQGSSYEQYF.

There are many counts of this clonotype. This chain joins TRBV7-3 and TRBJ2-7; no definite D call. CDR1 and CDR2 (germline): SGHTA, FQGTGA. V was trimmed by 1 base and J by 2 bases, leaving 12 bases between them. The CDR3 loop spans 15 amino acids. The CDR3 loop is CASSLIGGKTYEQYF. The CDR3, as DNA: TGTGCCAGCAGCTTAATTGGCGGAAAGACCTACGAGCAGTACTTC. The full variable domain, rest sourced from reference TRBV7-3 and TRBJ2-7, is GAGVSQTPSNKVTEKGKYVELRCDPISGHTALYWYRQSLGQGPEFLIYFQGTGAADDSGLPNDRFFAVRPEGSVSTLKIQRTERGDSAVYLCASSLIGGKTYEQYFGPGTRLTVT.

This clonotype was recorded at least ten times. The chain is built from TRBV5-1 and TRBJ2-7; 13 nucleotides match TRBD2. Germline loops: CDR1 SGHRS, CDR2 YFSETQ. Germline trimming cut 4 bases from V and 4 bases from J; bases unmatched to any gene: 5. This CDR3 comprises 15 residues. The DNA of the CDR3 is TGCGCCAGCAGCGACCGGGGACTAGCGGGATACGAGCAGTACTTC. Translated: CASSDRGLAGYEQYF. Complete variable domain (other parts from reference TRBV5-1 and TRBJ2-7): KAGVTQTPRYLIKTRGQQVTLSCSPISGHRSVSWYQQTPGQGLQFLFEYFSETQRNKGNFPGRFSGRQFSNSRSEMNVSTLELGDSALYLCASSDRGLAGYEQYFGPGTRLTVT.

This clonotype was seen repeatedly, ten times or more. In nucleotides, the CDR3 is TGCAGCGTTGAAGATGCTAGGTACCAAGAGACCCAGTACTTC. This encodes CSVEDARYQETQYF. This rearrangement joins TRBV29-1 to TRBJ2-5; no clear D gene. The CDR3 length is 14 residues. V was shortened by 0 bases and J by 0 bases, with 8 bases between the two germline ends. Germline CDR1 reads SQVTM; CDR2 reads ANQGSEA.

This clonotype showed up many times. This rearrangement joins TRBV7-2 to TRBJ1-5; no clear D gene. CDR3 length equals 15 residues. Germline V gene sequence: CDR1 SGHTA, CDR2 FQGNSA. V lost 2 bases to trimming and J lost 4 bases, with 12 bases between them. In nucleotides, the CDR3 is TGTGCCAGCAGCTTACAAGGTTGGGGAAATCAGCCCCAGCATTTT. This translates into CASSLQGWGNQPQHF.

The sample holds many counts of this clonotype. The chain employs TRBV30 and TRBJ1-2; the D gene is possibly TRBD1 (6 bases). The CDR3 is 13 amino acids. Germline CDR1 GTSNPN, CDR2 SVGIG (reference sequence). Between the trimmed V and J ends, which lost 3 bases and 6 bases, there was a span of 14 bases. The CDR3 sequence is CAWSAGTYDGYTF. The CDR3 DNA is TGTGCCTGGAGCGCCGGGACATATGATGGCTACACCTTC.

There are many counts of this clonotype. The chain recombines TRBV6-1 with TRBJ1-1; perhaps TRBD1 as D (6 bases). Germline lookup yields CDR1 MNHNS and CDR2 SASEGT. Trimming took 4 bases from V and 4 from J, leaving 13 bases between them. The CDR3 has 14 residues. CDR3 residues: CASSAPGASTEAFF. CDR3 DNA sequence: TGTGCCAGCAGTGCCCCAGGGGCGAGCACTGAAGCTTTCTTT.

This clonotype occurred a few times. This chain links TRBV6-1 with TRBJ2-7; D not resolved. The CDR3 spans 11 residues. The germline gives CDR1 MNHNS, CDR2 SASEGT. V lost 7 bases, J lost 4 bases, and 8 bases lay in between. Here the CDR3 DNA reads TGTGCCAGCACCCATGGATACGAGCAGTACTTC. This codes for CASTHGYEQYF.

This clonotype has ten or more counts. This chain links TRBV19 with TRBJ2-7, with D perhaps matching TRBD2 (6 bases). Germline CDR1 and CDR2: LNHDA and SQIVND (reference sequence). V was pared by 5 bases and J by 0 bases, with 11 bases between. There are 14 residues in the CDR3. The CDR3 loop reads CASSGGILSYEQYF. As DNA, the CDR3 is TGTGCCAGTAGTGGGGGGATCCTCTCCTACGAGCAGTACTTC.